The clone carrying this T cell receptor (beta chain) was counted ten times or more. This sample stems from a study of identical twins. This CDR3 contains 14 residues. Germline V CDR1 and CDR2: SGHVS, FQNEAQ. V lost 1 base, J lost 3 bases, and 10 bases lay in between. TCRdb passed the 5' RACE reads through MiXCR, listing each CDR3 protein once. This repertoire shows hundreds of thousands of distinct CDR3 sequences, 5.5% to 7% found once; its top ten account for roughly 3.6%. A further study also used this sample, focusing on yellow fever vaccine responses in identical twins.

The receptor was derived from a woman under 30 in good health. Material: memory (CD45RO+) T cells sorted from blood. The gene calls are TRBV7-8 and TRBJ2-7; D remains ambiguous. The CDR3 region is CASSLDGIFYEQYV. The CDR3, as DNA: TGTGCCAGCAGCTTAGACGGAATATTCTACGAGCAGTACGTC.